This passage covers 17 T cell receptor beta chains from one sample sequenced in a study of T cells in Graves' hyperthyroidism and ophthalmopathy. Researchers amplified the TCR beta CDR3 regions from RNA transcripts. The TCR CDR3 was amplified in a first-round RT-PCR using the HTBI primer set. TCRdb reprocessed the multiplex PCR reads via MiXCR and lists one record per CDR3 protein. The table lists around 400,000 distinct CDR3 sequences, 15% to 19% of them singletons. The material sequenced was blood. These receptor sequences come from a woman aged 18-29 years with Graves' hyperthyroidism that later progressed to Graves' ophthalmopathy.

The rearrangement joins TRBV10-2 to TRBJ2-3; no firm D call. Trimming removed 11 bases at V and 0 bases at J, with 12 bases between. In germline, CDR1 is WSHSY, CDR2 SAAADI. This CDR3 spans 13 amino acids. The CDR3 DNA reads TGCGCCTTAAGGAGCCCTAGCACAGATACGCAGTATTTT. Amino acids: CALRSPSTDTQYF.

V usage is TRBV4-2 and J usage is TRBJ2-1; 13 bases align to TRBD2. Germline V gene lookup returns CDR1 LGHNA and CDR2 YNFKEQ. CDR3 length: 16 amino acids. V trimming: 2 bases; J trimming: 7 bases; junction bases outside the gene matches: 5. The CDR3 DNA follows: TGTGCCAGCAGCCAATTCACTAGCGGGAGGGAAAATGAGCAGTTCTTC. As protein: CASSQFTSGRENEQFF.

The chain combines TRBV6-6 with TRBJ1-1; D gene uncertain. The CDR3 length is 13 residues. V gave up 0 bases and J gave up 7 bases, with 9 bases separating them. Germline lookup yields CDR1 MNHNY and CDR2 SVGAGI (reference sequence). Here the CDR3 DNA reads TGTGCCAGCAGTTACTCGAAACATGGTGAAGCTTTCTTT. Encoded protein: CASSYSKHGEAFF.

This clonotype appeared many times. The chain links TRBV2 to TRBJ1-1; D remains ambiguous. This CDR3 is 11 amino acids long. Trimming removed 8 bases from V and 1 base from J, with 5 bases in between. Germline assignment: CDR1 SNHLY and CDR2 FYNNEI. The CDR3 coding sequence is TGTGCCAGCCAAAGGAACACTGAAGCTTTCTTT. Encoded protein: CASQRNTEAFF.

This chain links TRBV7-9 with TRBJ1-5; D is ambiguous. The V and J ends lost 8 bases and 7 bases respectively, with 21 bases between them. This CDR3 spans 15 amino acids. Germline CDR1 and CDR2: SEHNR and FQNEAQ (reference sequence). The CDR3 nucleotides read TGTGCCAGCCCCTTGGAGACGCAGCGCACACAGCCCCAGCATTTT. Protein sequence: CASPLETQRTQPQHF. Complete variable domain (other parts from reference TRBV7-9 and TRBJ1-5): DTGVSQNPRHKITKRGQNVTFRCDPISEHNRLYWYRQTLGQGPEFLTYFQNEAQLEKSRLLSDRFSAERPKGSFSTLEIQRTEQGDSAMYLCASPLETQRTQPQHFGDGTRLSIL.

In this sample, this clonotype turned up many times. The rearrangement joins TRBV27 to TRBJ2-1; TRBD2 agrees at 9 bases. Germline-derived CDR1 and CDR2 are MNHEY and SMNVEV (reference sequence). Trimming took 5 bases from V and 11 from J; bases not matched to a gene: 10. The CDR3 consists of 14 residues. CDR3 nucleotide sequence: TGTGCCAGCAGTCCGGGACTAGCCCCGATGCAGCAGTTCTTC. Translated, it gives CASSPGLAPMQQFF.

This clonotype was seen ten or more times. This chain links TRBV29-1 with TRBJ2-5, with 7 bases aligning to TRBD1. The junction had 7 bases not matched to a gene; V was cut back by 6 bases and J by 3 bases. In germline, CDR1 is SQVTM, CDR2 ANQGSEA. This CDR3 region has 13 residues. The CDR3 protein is CSVQGLVKETQYF. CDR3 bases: TGCAGCGTACAGGGGCTGGTAAAAGAGACCCAGTACTTC.

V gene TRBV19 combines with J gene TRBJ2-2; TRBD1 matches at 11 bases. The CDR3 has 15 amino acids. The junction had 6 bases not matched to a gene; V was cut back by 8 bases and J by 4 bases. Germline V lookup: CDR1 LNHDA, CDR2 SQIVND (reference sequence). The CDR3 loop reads CASQAGTGGTGELFF. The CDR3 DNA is TGTGCCAGTCAGGCCGGGACAGGGGGCACCGGGGAGCTGTTTTTT.

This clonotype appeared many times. This CDR3 is CASNLGQGGPQHF. CDR3 coding DNA: TGTGCCAGCAACTTAGGACAGGGAGGGCCCCAGCATTTT. This chain links TRBV28 with TRBJ1-5; 8 positions match TRBD1. This CDR3 has 13 amino acids. Germline loops: CDR1 MDHEN, CDR2 SYDVKM. V shed 7 bases, J shed 9 bases, and the junction held 8 bases outside the gene matches.

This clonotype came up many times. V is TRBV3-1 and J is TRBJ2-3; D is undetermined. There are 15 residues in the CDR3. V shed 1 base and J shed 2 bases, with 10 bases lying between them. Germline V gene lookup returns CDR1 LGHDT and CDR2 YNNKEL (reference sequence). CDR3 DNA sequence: TGTGCCAGCAGCCAAGTCCTTCGTACCACAGATACGCAGTATTTT. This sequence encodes CASSQVLRTTDTQYF.

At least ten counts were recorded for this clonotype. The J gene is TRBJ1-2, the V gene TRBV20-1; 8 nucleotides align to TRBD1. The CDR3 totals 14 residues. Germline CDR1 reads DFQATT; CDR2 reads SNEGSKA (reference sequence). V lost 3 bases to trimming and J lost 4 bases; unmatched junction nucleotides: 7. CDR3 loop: CSASRTGLIYGYTF. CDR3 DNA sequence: TGCAGTGCTAGTCGGACAGGGCTCATCTATGGCTACACCTTC.

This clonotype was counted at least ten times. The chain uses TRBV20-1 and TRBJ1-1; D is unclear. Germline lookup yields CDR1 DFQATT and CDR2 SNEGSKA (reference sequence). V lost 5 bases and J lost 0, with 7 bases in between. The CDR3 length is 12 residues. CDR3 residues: CSAGDLNTEAFF. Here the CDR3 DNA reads TGCAGTGCTGGGGATCTGAACACTGAAGCTTTCTTT.

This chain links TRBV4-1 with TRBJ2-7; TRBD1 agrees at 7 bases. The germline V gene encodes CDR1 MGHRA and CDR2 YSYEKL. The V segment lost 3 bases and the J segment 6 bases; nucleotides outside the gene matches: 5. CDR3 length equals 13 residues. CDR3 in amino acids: CASSQGTGAEQYF. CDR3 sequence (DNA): TGCGCCAGCAGCCAGGGAACAGGGGCCGAGCAGTACTTC.

CDR3 nucleotide sequence: TGTGCCAGCAGCCCGAGTGCTTATGGCTACACCTTC. Translating gives CASSPSAYGYTF. The chain combines TRBV5-8 with TRBJ1-2, with D uncertain. Germline CDR1 and CDR2: SGHTS and YDEGEE. The CDR3 covers 12 residues. V was trimmed by 4 bases and J by 5 bases, leaving 9 bases between them.

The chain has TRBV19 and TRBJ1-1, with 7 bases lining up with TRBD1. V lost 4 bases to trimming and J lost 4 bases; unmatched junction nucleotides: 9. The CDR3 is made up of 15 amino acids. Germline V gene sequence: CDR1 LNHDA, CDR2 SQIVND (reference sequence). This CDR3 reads CASSTSDRLGTEAFF. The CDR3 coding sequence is TGTGCCAGTAGTACTTCGGACAGGTTGGGCACTGAAGCTTTCTTT.

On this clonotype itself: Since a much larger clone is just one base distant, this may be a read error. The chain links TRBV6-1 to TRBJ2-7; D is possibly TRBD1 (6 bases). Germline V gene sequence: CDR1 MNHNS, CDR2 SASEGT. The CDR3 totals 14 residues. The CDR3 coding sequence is TGTGCCAGCAGTGAAGTGGGACAAAAATACGAGCGGTACTTC. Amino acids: CASSEVGQKYERYF.

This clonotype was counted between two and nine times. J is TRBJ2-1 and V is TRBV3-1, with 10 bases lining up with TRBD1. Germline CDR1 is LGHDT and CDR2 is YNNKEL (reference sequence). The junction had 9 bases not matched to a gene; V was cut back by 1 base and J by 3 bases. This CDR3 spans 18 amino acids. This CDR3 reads CASSQGQGAPSFYNEQFF. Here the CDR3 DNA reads TGTGCCAGCAGCCAAGGACAGGGGGCCCCCAGTTTCTACAATGAGCAGTTCTTC.